The rows below give T cell receptor beta chains drawn from one sample of a study of blood T cells in healthy people across ages. Each CDR3 protein is one row after TCRdb ran MiXCR on the 5' RACE reads. The table has hundreds of thousands of distinct CDR3 sequences, about 20% seen once. Sample: blood. These receptors were collected from a man between 65 and 80 years old in good health. Each CDR3 is given with its conserved first and last residue. A D gene is named only where the DNA matches it firmly. Expanded clones are given a class, and other clones once, few, many or no size at all.

V gene	clone size	CDR3 length	J gene	D gene	CDR3 DNA	CDR3 protein
TRBV11-2	many	18	TRBJ2-3	TRBD2	TGTGCCAGCAGCCGACCTTTAGCGGGGGCCCGCTCGTCGGATACGCAGTATTTT	CASSRPLAGARSSDTQYF
TRBV5-1	few	14	TRBJ2-3	.	TGCGCCAGCAGCTTGGACACGCGCACAGATACGCAGTATTTT	CASSLDTRTDTQYF
TRBV28	few	15	TRBJ1-5	TRBD1	TGTGCCAGCAATGAGGGACAGGGAAGCAATCAGCCCCAGCATTTT	CASNEGQGSNQPQHF
TRBV28	few	14	TRBJ2-7	.	TGTGCCAGCAGCCCATCGAGAGGGTTCCACGAGCAGTACTTC	CASSPSRGFHEQYF
TRBV7-9	many	14	TRBJ2-3	.	TGTGCCAGCAGCTTCGGGAGTGGCACAGATACGCAGTATTTT	CASSFGSGTDTQYF
TRBV29-1	few	12	TRBJ1-2	.	TGCAGCGTAGAAATGGGCTTCGGGGGCTACACCTTC	CSVEMGFGGYTF
TRBV20-1	few	14	TRBJ1-3	TRBD1	TGCAGTGCCAGGGGGACCAACTCTGGAAACACCATATATTTT	CSARGTNSGNTIYF
TRBV2	.	15	TRBJ2-7	TRBD1	TGTGCCAGCAGTCTAGACAGGGCGCGCTCCTACGAGCAGTACTTC	CASSLDRARSYEQYF
TRBV10-2	few	13	TRBJ2-1	TRBD2	TGCGCCACCGGACTAGCGGGGGGCGATGAGCAGTTCTTC	CATGLAGGDEQFF
TRBV7-3	.	16	TRBJ2-3	.	TGTGCCAGCAGCTTAAGAGGTGGTTCGAACACAGATACGCAGTATTTT	CASSLRGGSNTDTQYF
TRBV9	.	17	TRBJ1-5	TRBD1	TGTGCCAGCAGCCCCCGACAGGGCATTTTTAGCAATCAGCCCCAGCATTTT	CASSPRQGIFSNQPQHF
TRBV12-3/TRBV12-4	.	15	TRBJ1-2	.	TGTGCCAGCAGTTTAATCCCCAGCCAAGCCTATGGCTACACCTTC	CASSLIPSQAYGYTF
TRBV4-2	few	14	TRBJ1-4	.	TGTGCCAGCAGCCCGGGACTCACTGGGGAAAAACTGTTTTTT	CASSPGLTGEKLFF
TRBV2	.	14	TRBJ1-2	.	TGTGCCAGCACTGGGGGACTCTTCAACTATGGCTACACCTTC	CASTGGLFNYGYTF
TRBV29-1	.	17	TRBJ2-3	.	TGCAGCGTATGGGGCGCACGCGGAGACTTTAGCACAGATACGCAGTATTTT	CSVWGARGDFSTDTQYF
TRBV29-1	.	12	TRBJ1-2	TRBD1	TGCAGCGTTCTCAGGGGGCGGCGAGGCTACACCTTC	CSVLRGRRGYTF
TRBV15	.	14	TRBJ2-4	.	TGTGCCGCGGACAACCGGGCAGCCAAAAACATTCAGTACTTC	CAADNRAAKNIQYF
TRBV25-1	few	18	TRBJ1-1	TRBD1	TGTGCCAGCAGTGAATATTCGGGACAGGGGTTTGTGAACACTGAAGCTTTCTTT	CASSEYSGQGFVNTEAFF
TRBV18	few	13	TRBJ1-1	.	TGTGCCAGCTCAAACAGTAAAAACACTGAAGCTTTCTTT	CASSNSKNTEAFF
TRBV20-1	few	15	TRBJ2-4	TRBD1	TGCAGTGCTAGACAGGGGGCGTCATCAAAAAACATTCAGTACTTC	CSARQGASSKNIQYF
TRBV4-1	.	18	TRBJ2-1	TRBD1	TGCGCCAGCAGCCTAGGGACAGGAACTCCCAGCTCCTACAATGAGCAGTTCTTC	CASSLGTGTPSSYNEQFF
TRBV5-1	.	16	TRBJ1-6	.	TGCGCCAGCAGCTTGGATTCCGGAACTCTGAGTTCACCCCTCCACTTT	CASSLDSGTLSSPLHF
TRBV11-2	few	17	TRBJ2-1	.	TGTGCCAGCAGCTTACCCTGGGGGGACGGGACCTACAATGAGCAGTTCTTC	CASSLPWGDGTYNEQFF
TRBV2	few	13	TRBJ1-4	.	TGTGCCAGCCGATATAGCGCCTTTGAAAAACTGTTTTTT	CASRYSAFEKLFF
TRBV6-6	many	14	TRBJ2-1	.	TGTGCCAGCTCCGCCGGGACGTCCAACAATGAGCAGTTCTTC	CASSAGTSNNEQFF
TRBV4-2	few	18	TRBJ2-7	TRBD2	TGTGCCAGCAGCCTGGGACTAGCGGGGGGCCCCACCTCCTACGAGCAGTACTTC	CASSLGLAGGPTSYEQYF
TRBV19	.	14	TRBJ1-5	.	TGTGCCAGTAGTATAGTCACAGGGAATCAGCCCCAGCATTTT	CASSIVTGNQPQHF
TRBV3-1	few	14	TRBJ1-2	.	TGTGCCAGCAGCCCACATTCCGAGGTCTATGGCTACACCTTC	CASSPHSEVYGYTF
TRBV20-1	.	16	TRBJ1-1	.	TGCAGTGCTCCCGGCCCGGGACGGAATATGAACACTGAAGCTTTCTTT	CSAPGPGRNMNTEAFF
TRBV3-1	few	12	TRBJ1-1	.	TGTGCCAGCAGCCAAGGGCAGCTGGGAGCTTTCTTT	CASSQGQLGAFF
TRBV11-2	.	16	TRBJ2-1	TRBD2	TGTGCCAGCCTATTGGAAGCCAGCGGGGGTTACAATGAGCAGTTCTTC	CASLLEASGGYNEQFF
TRBV4-1	few	18	TRBJ2-1	TRBD2	TGCGCCAGCAGCCAAGATCGGACCCCAGCGGGGGGCTACAATGAGCAGTTCTTC	CASSQDRTPAGGYNEQFF
TRBV7-6	.	14	TRBJ2-1	.	TGTGCCAGCAGCTTAGTCCAACTAGGGGATGAGCAGTTCTTC	CASSLVQLGDEQFF
TRBV2	.	15	TRBJ1-3	.	TGTGCCAGCAGTGACCAGGACTACTCTGGAAACACCATATATTTT	CASSDQDYSGNTIYF
TRBV5-6	once	14	TRBJ2-5	.	TGTGCCAGCAGCTTGGTGCCCAGCCAAGAGACCCAGTACTTC	CASSLVPSQETQYF
TRBV7-6	.	15	TRBJ2-1	.	TGTGCCAGCAGCTTAGATTTGTGGGCAGTCAATGAGCAGTTCTTC	CASSLDLWAVNEQFF
TRBV18	few	17	TRBJ2-3	TRBD2	TGTGCCAGCTCACCACGATCACTAGCGGGAGGGACAGATACGCAGTATTTT	CASSPRSLAGGTDTQYF
TRBV20-1	.	16	TRBJ2-1	TRBD1	TGCAGTGCTAGAGCTACAGGGGGAAGCTCCTACAATGAGCAGTTCTTC	CSARATGGSSYNEQFF
TRBV7-2	.	16	TRBJ2-3	.	TGTGCCAGCAGCCACCAAGTCCCCTATAGCACAGATACGCAGTATTTT	CASSHQVPYSTDTQYF
TRBV9	.	15	TRBJ2-5	.	TGTGCCAGCAGCGTAAGCACCCTAGGGGGAGAGACCCAGTACTTC	CASSVSTLGGETQYF
TRBV28	.	16	TRBJ2-1	TRBD2	TGTGCCAGCAGTTTTATAGCGGGGGGGCCCTACAATCAGCAGTTCTTC	CASSFIAGGPYNQQFF
TRBV30	many	14	TRBJ2-3	.	TGTGCCTGGAAGGTTGCGGCAAGCACAGATACGCAGTATTTT	CAWKVAASTDTQYF
TRBV6-2/TRBV6-3	.	11	TRBJ2-5	.	TGTGCCAGCAGTACGAGAGGGACCCAGTACTTC	CASSTRGTQYF
TRBV12-3/TRBV12-4	.	15	TRBJ1-5	.	TGTGCCAGCAGTTCCCGCCGGGTTGGGGGGACGCCCCAGCATTTT	CASSSRRVGGTPQHF
TRBV5-6	.	15	TRBJ1-2	.	TGTGCCAGCAGCCGACCTCTACAGGGACACTATGGCTACACCTTC	CASSRPLQGHYGYTF
TRBV12-3/TRBV12-4	few	13	TRBJ2-5	.	TGTGCCAGCAGTCCAAGGGGGTTGGGGACCCAGTACTTC	CASSPRGLGTQYF
TRBV29-1	few	14	TRBJ2-4	.	TGCAGCGCCGAGGGTGGGATAGCCAAAAACATTCAGTACTTC	CSAEGGIAKNIQYF